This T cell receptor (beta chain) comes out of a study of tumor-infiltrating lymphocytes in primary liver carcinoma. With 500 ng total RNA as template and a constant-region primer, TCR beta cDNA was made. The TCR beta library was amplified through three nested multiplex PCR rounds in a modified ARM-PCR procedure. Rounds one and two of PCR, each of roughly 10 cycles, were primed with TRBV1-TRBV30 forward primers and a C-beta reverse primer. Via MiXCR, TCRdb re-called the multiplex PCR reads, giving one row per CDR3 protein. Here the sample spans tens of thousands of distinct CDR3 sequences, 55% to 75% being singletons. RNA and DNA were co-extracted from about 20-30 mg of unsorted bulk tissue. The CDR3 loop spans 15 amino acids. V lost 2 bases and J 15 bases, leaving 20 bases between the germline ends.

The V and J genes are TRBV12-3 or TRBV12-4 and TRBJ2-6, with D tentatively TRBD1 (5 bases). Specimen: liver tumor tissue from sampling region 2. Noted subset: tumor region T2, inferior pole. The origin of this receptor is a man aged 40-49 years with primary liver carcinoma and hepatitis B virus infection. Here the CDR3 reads CASSLQAAGAKALTF. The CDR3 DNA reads TGTGCCAGCAGTTTACAGGCCGCTGGGGCCAAGGCCCTGACTTTC.